This T cell receptor beta chain was obtained from a study of T cells in Graves' hyperthyroidism and ophthalmopathy. RNA transcripts provided the source from which TCR beta CDR3 regions were amplified. During a first-round RT-PCR of the TCR CDR3, the HTBI primer set was used. A single record per CDR3 protein comes from TCRdb applying MiXCR to the multiplex PCR reads. This sample carries more than 300,000 distinct CDR3 sequences, roughly 14% of them seen once, and the ten largest clones take 20% to 25%. Germline V lookup: CDR1 SQVTM, CDR2 ANQGSEA. The J segment lost 5 bases and the V segment lost 6 bases, leaving 4 bases of the junction unmatched. The CDR3 sequence is 12 residues long.

The chain has TRBV29-1 and TRBJ2-1, with 7 positions matching TRBD1. The TCR originated in a woman aged 25 to 45 with Graves' hyperthyroidism. The sample comprised blood. CDR3 nucleotide sequence: TGCAGCGTCTCCGGGACAGACAATGAGCAGTTCTTC. It specifies CSVSGTDNEQFF.